The clone carrying this T cell receptor beta chain was found many times. MiXCR was used by TCRdb to re-call the PCR reads. This sample carries around 26,000 clones, 15% to 20% of them seen once, and the ten largest clones take about 4.6%. The germline gives CDR1 SGHRS, CDR2 YFSETQ. The CDR3 has 15 residues. V was pared by 5 bases and J by 2 bases, with 2 bases of the junction left unmatched. This sample is drawn from a study of metastatic and nonmetastatic thyroid tumors. Treatment of any kind had been given to no patient before thyroid surgery. The specimen was blood. The source of this sequence is a male donor with papillary thyroid cancer or a benign thyroid nodule (not recorded which). Some clones in this sample may be carry-over from other donors' samples. The chain employs TRBV5-1 and TRBJ2-3; 13 positions match TRBD2. The CDR3 reads CASRGLAGPTDTQYF. In DNA form, the CDR3 reads TGCGCCAGCAGGGGACTAGCGGGACCCACAGATACGCAGTATTTT.